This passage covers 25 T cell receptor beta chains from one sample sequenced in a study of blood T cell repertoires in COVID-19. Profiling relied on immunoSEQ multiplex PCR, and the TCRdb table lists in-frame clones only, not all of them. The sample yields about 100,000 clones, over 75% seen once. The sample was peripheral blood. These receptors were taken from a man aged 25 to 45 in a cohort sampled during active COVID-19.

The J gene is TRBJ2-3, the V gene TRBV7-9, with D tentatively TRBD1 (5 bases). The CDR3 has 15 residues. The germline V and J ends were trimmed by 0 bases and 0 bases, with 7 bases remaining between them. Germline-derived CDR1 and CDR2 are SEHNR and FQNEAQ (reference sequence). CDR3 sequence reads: CASSLAWGSTDTQYF. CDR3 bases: TGTGCCAGCAGCTTAGCTTGGGGCAGCACAGATACGCAGTATTTT. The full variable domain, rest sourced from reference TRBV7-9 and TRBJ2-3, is DTGVSQNPRHKITKRGQNVTFRCDPISEHNRLYWYRQTLGQGPEFLTYFQNEAQLEKSRLLSDRFSAERPKGSFSTLEIQRTEQGDSAMYLCASSLAWGSTDTQYFGPGTRLTVL.

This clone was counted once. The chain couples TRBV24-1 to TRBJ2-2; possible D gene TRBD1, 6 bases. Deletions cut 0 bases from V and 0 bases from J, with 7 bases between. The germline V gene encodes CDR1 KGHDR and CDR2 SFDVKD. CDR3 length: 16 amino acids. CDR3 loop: CATSDLEGANTGELFF. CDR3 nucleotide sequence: TGTGCCACCAGTGATTTGGAGGGGGCGAACACCGGGGAGCTGTTTTTT.

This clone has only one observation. CDR3 region: CASSKLAGTNTGELFF. As DNA, the CDR3 is TGTGCCAGCAGTAAACTAGCGGGGACGAACACCGGGGAGCTGTTTTTT. The chain couples TRBV9 to TRBJ2-2; 10 bases fit TRBD2. Germline loops: CDR1 SGDLS, CDR2 YYNGEE. V gave up 5 bases and J gave up 0 bases; unmatched junction bases: 4. The CDR3 contains 16 residues. Full variable domain (rest looked up from reference TRBV9 and TRBJ2-2): DSGVTQTPKHLITATGQRVTLRCSPRSGDLSVYWYQQSLDQGLQFLIQYYNGEERAKGNILERFSAQQFPDLHSELNLSSLELGDSALYFCASSKLAGTNTGELFFGEGSRLTVL.

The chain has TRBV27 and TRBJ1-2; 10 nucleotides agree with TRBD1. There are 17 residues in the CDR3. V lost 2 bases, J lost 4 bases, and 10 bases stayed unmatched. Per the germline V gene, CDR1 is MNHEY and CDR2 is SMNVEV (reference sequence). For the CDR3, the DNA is TGTGCCAGCAGTTTAAGTTCTAGGACAGGGGGGGCCTATGGCTACACCTTC. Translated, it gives CASSLSSRTGGAYGYTF.

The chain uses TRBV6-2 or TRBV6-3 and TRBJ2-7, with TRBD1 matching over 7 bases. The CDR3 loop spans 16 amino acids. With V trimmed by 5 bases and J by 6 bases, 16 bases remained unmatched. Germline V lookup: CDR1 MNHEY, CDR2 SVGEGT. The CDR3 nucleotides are TGTGCCAGCAGTAGGCCCTCCGGGACAGCTCCCGTCGAGCAGTACTTC. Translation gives CASSRPSGTAPVEQYF.

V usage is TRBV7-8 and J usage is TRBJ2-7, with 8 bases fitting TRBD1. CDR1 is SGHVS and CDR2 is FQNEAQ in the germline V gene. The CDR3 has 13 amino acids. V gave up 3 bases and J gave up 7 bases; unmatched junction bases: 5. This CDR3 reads CASSFQGAGEQYF. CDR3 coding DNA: TGTGCCAGCAGCTTCCAGGGGGCGGGGGAGCAGTACTTC.

CDR3 amino acids: CASSESVYGWSYEQYF. CDR3 coding DNA: TGCGCCAGCAGTGAGTCCGTTTACGGTTGGTCCTACGAGCAGTACTTC. V gene TRBV10-1 combines with J gene TRBJ2-7, with D hard to call. Trimming pared 0 bases from V and 1 base from J, leaving 13 bases between. In germline, CDR1 is WNHNN, CDR2 SYGVQD (reference sequence). This CDR3 has 16 amino acids.

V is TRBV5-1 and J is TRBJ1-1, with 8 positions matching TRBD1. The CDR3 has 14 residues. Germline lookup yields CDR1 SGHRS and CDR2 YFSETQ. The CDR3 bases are TGCGTCTCGAACAGGGGGGAATCGAACACTGAAGCTTTCTTT. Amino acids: CVSNRGESNTEAFF.

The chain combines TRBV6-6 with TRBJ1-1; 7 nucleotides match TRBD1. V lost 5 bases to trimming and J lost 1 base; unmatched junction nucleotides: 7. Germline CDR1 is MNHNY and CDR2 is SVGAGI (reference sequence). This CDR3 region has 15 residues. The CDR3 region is CASSPEAGGNTEAFF. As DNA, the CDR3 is TGTGCCAGCAGTCCGGAGGCAGGGGGGAACACTGAAGCTTTCTTT.

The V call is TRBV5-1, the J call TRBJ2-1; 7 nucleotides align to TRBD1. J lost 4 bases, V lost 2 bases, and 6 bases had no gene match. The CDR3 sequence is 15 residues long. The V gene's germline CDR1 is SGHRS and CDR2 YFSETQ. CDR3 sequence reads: CASSFRQGMYNEQFF. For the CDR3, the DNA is TGCGCCAGCAGCTTTAGACAGGGTATGTACAATGAGCAGTTCTTC.

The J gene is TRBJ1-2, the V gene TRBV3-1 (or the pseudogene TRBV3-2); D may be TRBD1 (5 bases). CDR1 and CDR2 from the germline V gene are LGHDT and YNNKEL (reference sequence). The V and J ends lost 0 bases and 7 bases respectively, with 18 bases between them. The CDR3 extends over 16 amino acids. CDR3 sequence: CASSQDTIAREGGYTF. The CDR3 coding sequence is TGTGCCAGCAGCCAAGATACCATTGCCAGGGAAGGTGGCTACACCTTC.

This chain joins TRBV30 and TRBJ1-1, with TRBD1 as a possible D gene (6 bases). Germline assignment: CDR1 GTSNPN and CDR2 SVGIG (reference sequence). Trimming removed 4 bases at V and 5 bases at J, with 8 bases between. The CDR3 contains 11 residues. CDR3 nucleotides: TGTGCCTGGAACAGGGAAACTGAAGCTTTCTTT. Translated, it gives CAWNRETEAFF.

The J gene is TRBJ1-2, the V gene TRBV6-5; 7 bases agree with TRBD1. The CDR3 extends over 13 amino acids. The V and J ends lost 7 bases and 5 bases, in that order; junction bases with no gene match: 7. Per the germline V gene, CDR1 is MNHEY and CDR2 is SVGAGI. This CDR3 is CASTQTGDYGYTF. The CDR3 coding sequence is TGTGCCAGCACCCAAACAGGGGATTATGGCTACACCTTC.

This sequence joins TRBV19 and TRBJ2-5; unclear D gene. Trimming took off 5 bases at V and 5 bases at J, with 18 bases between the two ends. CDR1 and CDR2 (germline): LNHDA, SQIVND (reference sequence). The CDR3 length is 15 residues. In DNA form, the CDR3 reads TGTGCCAGTAGTGCGCGACAAGTTCCCTCGGAGACCCAGTACTTC. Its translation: CASSARQVPSETQYF.

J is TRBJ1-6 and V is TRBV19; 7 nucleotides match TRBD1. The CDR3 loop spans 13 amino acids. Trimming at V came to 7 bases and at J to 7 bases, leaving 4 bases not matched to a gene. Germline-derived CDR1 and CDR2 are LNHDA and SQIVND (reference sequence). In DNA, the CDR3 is TGTGCCAGTACCGGACAGGAAAATTCACCCCTCCACTTT. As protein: CASTGQENSPLHF.

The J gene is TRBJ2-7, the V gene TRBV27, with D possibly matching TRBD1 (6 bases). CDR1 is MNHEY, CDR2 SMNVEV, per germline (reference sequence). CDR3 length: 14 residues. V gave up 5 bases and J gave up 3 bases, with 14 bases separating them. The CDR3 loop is CASSPQTGYYEQYF. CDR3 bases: TGTGCCAGCAGTCCACAGACAGGATACTACGAGCAGTACTTC.

DNA for the CDR3: TGTGCCAGCAGCCAAGAACGGGCGGGGGGCGCATTTGATGAGCAGTTCTTC. Translated: CASSQERAGGAFDEQFF. The chain carries TRBV3-1 (or the pseudogene TRBV3-2) and TRBJ2-1; 8 positions match TRBD2. This CDR3 comprises 17 residues. Germline V CDR1 and CDR2: LGHDT, YNNKEL (reference sequence). With 0 bases clipped from V and 8 bases from J, the junction kept 12 bases outside the gene matches.

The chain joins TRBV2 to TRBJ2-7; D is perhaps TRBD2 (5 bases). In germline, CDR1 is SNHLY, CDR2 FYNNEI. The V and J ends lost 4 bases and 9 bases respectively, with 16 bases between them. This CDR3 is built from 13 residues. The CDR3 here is CASSANIGERQYF. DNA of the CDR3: TGTGCCAGCAGTGCCAACATCGGGGAAAGGCAGTACTTC.

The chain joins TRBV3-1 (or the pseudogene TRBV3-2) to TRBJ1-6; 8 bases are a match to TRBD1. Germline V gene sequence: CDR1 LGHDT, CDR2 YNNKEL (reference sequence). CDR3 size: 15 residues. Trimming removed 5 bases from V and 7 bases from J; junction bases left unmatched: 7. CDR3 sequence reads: CASSSPGGYNSPLHF. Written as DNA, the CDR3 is TGTGCCAGCAGCTCTCCAGGGGGCTACAATTCACCCCTCCACTTT.

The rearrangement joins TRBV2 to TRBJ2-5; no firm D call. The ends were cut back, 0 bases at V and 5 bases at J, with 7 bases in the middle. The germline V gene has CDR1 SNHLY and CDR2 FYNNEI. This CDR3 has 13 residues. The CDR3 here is CASSEARSETQYF. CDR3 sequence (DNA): TGTGCCAGCAGTGAAGCTCGTTCGGAGACCCAGTACTTC.

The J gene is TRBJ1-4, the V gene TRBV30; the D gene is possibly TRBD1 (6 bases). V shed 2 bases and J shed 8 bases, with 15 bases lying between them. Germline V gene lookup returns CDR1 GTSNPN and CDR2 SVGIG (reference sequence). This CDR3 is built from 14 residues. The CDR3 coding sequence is TGTGCCTGGAGTCCGGGGGGCTCAGGGGAAAAACTGTTTTTT. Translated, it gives CAWSPGGSGEKLFF.

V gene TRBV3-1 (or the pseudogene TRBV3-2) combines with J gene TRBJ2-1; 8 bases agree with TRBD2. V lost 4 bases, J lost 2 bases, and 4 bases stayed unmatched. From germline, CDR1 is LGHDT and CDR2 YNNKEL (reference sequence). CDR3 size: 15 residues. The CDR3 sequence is CASSPGLVAYNEQFF. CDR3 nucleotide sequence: TGTGCCAGCAGCCCGGGACTAGTTGCCTACAATGAGCAGTTCTTC.

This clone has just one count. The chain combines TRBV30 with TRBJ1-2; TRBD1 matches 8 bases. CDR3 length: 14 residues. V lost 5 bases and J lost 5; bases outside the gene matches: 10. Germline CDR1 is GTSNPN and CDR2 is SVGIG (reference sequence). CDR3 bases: TGTGCCTGGGGGGACAGGCGGCTGTTGTATGGCTACACCTTC. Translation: CAWGDRRLLYGYTF. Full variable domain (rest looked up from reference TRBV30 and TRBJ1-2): SQTIHQWPATLVQPVGSPLSLECTVEGTSNPNLYWYRQAAGRGLQLLFYSVGIGQISSEVPQNLSASRPQDRQFILSSKKLLLSDSGFYLCAWGDRRLLYGYTFGSGTRLTVV.

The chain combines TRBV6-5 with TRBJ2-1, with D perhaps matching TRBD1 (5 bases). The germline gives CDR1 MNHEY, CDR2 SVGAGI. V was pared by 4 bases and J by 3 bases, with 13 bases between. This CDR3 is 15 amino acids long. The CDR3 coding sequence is TGTGCCAGCAGTTCTTGGGGCAGACTCTACAATGAGCAGTTCTTC. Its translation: CASSSWGRLYNEQFF.

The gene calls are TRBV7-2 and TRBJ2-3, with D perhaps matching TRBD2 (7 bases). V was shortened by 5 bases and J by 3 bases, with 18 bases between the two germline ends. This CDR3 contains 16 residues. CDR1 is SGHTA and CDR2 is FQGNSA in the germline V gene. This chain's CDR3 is CASSHVGGGRTDTQYF. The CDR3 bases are TGTGCCAGCAGCCATGTTGGGGGGGGGCGGACAGATACGCAGTATTTT.